A selection of T cell receptor beta chains follows, all from one sample in a study of glioma-infiltrating T cells after dendritic cell vaccination. Clones were read by immunoSEQ multiplex PCR, and TCRdb kept only the in-frame ones, dropping some. The sample shows about 92,000 clones, 85% to 90% of them seen only once. The sample in question was blood, obtained before dendritic cell vaccination. The receptors come from a human donor with glioblastoma. CDR3s include the opening cysteine and the closing phenylalanine or tryptophan. A D gene is named only where the DNA matches it firmly.

D	J	V	CDR3
-	TRBJ1-5	TRBV13	CASSLRSNQPQHF
-	TRBJ2-5	TRBV21-1	CASSKWDRRARQTQYF
TRBD1	TRBJ2-7	TRBV10-3	CAISERDRGYEQYF
-	TRBJ2-5	TRBV4-1	CASSQVGEETQYF
-	TRBJ1-2	TRBV5-1	CASSLDPGTNYGYTF
TRBD1	TRBJ2-3	TRBV6-1	CASTHADRGTDTQYF
TRBD1	TRBJ2-7	TRBV27	CASSPETGGRSEQYF
-	TRBJ2-7	TRBV28	CASSLAGSYEQYF
-	TRBJ2-2	TRBV21-1	CASSNFVRGLVGELFF
TRBD2	TRBJ2-5	TRBV9	CASSASKLAGGQETQYF
TRBD1	TRBJ1-1	TRBV19	CASRVGGQGAWGTEAFF
TRBD1	TRBJ1-2	TRBV5-1	CASGNTGGESGYTF
-	TRBJ2-7	TRBV25-1	CASSEYNLGAIEQYF
TRBD2	TRBJ2-1	TRBV25-1	CASSERTSGRAYNEQFF
-	TRBJ2-3	TRBV7-6	CASSSRRTDTQYF
-	TRBJ2-7	TRBV5-4	CASSLAVNYEQYF